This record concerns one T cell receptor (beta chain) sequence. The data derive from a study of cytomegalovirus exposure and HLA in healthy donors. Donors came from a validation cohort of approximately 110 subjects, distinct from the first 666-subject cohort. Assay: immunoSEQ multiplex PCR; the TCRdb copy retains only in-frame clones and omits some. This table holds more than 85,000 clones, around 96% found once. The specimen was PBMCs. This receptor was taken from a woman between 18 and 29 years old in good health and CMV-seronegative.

CDR3 in DNA: TGTGCCAGCAGTGAAGCGGGCCTGAACTACGAGCAGTACTTC. This codes for CASSEAGLNYEQYF. The chain couples TRBV2 to TRBJ2-7; D is unresolved. This CDR3 has 14 residues. Between the trimmed V and J ends, which lost 0 bases and 3 bases, there was a span of 9 bases. CDR1 SNHLY and CDR2 FYNNEI come from the germline V gene.